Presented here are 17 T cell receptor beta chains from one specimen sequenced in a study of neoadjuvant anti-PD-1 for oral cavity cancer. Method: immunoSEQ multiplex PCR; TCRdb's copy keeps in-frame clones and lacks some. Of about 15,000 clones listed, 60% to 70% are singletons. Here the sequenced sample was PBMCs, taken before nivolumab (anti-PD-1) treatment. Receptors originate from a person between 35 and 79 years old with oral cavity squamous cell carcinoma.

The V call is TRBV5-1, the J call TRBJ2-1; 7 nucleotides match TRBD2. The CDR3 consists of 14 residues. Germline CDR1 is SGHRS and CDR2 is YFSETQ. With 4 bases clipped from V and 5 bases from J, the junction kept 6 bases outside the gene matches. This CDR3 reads CASSPGLSDNEQFF. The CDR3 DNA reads TGCGCCAGCAGCCCGGGACTATCTGACAATGAGCAGTTCTTC.

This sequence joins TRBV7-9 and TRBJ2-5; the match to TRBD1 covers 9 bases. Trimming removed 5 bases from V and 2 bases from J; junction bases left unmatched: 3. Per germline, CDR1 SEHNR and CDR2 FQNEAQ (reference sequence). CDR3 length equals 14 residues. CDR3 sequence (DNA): TGTGCCAGCAGCCTAGGGACAGGGCAAGAGACCCAGTACTTC. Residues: CASSLGTGQETQYF.

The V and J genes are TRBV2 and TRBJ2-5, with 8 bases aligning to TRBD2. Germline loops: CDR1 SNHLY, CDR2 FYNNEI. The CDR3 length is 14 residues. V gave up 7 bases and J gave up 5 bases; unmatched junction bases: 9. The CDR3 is CASTATSGLETQYF. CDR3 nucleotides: TGTGCCAGCACGGCAACTAGCGGTTTGGAGACCCAGTACTTC.

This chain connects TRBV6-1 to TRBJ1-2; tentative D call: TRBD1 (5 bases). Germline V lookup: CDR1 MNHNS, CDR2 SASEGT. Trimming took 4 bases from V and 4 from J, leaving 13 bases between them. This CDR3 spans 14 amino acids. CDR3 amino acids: CASSVRGNGYGYTF. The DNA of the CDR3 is TGTGCCAGCAGTGTTCGGGGGAATGGCTATGGCTACACCTTC.

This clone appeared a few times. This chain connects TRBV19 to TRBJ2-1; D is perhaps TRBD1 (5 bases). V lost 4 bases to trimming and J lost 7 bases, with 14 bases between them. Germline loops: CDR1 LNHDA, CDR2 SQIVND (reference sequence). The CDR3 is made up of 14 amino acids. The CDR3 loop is CASSSRARGNEQFF. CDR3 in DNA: TGTGCCAGTAGTAGCCGGGCTAGGGGTAATGAGCAGTTCTTC.

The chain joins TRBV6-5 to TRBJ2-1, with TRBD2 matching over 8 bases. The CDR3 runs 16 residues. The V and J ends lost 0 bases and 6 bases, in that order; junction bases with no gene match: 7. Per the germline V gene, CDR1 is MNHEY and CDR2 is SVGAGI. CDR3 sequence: CASSYSLAGETNEQFF. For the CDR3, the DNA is TGTGCCAGCAGTTACTCTCTAGCGGGCGAAACCAATGAGCAGTTCTTC.

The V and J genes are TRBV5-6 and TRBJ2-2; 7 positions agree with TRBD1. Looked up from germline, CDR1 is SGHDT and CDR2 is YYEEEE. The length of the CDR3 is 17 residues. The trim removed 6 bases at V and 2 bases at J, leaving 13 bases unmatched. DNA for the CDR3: TGTGCCAGCACTCCAGGGGGATGGGGACATAACACCGGGGAGCTGTTTTTT. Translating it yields CASTPGGWGHNTGELFF.

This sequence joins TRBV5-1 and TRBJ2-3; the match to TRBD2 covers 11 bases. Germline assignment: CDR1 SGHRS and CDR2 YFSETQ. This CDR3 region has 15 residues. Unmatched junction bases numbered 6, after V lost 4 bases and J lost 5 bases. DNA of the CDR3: TGCGCCAGCAGCGCGGTGGGACTAGCGGTAGATACGCAGTATTTT. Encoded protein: CASSAVGLAVDTQYF.

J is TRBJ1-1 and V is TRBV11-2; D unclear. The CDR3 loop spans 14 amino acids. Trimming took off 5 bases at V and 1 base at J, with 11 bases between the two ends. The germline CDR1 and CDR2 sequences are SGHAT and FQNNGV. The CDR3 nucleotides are TGTGCCAGCAGCCCCCTCCCAGGGAACACTGAAGCTTTCTTT. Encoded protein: CASSPLPGNTEAFF.

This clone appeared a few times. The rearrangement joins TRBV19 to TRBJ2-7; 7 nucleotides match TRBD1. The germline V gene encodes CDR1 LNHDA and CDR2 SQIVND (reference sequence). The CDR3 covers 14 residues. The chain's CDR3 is CVTWSRDSTYEQYF. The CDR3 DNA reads TGTGTCACATGGTCCAGGGACAGCACCTACGAGCAGTACTTC.

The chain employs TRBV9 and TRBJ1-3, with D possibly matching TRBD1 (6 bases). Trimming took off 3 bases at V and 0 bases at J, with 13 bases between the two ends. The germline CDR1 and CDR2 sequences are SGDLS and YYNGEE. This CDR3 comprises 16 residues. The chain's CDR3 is CASSERGTNSGNTIYF. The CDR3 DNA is TGTGCCAGCAGCGAGCGGGGGACAAACTCTGGAAACACCATATATTTT. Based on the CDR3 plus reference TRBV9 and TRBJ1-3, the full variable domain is DSGVTQTPKHLITATGQRVTLRCSPRSGDLSVYWYQQSLDQGLQFLIQYYNGEERAKGNILERFSAQQFPDLHSELNLSSLELGDSALYFCASSERGTNSGNTIYFGEGSWLTVV.

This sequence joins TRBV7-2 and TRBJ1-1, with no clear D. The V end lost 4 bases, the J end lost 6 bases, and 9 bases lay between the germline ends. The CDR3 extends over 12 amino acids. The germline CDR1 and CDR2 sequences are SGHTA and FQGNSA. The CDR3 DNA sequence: TGTGCCAGCAGCTCTCCGGGCCCTGAAGCTTTCTTT. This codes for CASSSPGPEAFF. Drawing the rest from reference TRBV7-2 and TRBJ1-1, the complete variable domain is GAGVSQSPSNKVTEKGKDVELRCDPISGHTALYWYRQSLGQGLEFLIYFQGNSAPDKSGLPSDRFSAERTGGSVSTLTIQRTQQEDSAVYLCASSSPGPEAFFGQGTRLTVV.

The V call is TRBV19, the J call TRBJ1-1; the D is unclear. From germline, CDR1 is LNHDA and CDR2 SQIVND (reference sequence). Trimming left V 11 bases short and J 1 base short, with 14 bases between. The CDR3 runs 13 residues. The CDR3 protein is CAASSRSNTEAFF. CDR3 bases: TGTGCCGCTTCAAGTCGGTCGAACACTGAAGCTTTCTTT. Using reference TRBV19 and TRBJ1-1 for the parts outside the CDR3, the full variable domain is DGGITQSPKYLFRKEGQNVTLSCEQNLNHDAMYWYRQDPGQGLRLIYYSQIVNDFQKGDIAEGYSVSREKKESFPLTVTSAQKNPTAFYLCAASSRSNTEAFFGQGTRLTVV.

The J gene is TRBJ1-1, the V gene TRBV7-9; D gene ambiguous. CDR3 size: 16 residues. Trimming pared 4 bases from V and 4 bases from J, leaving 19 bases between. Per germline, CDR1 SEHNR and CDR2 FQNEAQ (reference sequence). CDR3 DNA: TGTGCCAGCAGCTACTTAAAACTTGACACCCCCACTGAAGCTTTCTTT. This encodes CASSYLKLDTPTEAFF.

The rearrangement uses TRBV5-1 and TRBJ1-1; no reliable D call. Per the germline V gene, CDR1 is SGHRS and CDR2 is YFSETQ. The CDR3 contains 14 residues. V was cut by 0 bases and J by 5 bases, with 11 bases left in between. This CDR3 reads CASSLGEVRTEAFF. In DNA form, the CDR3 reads TGCGCCAGCAGCTTGGGTGAGGTGAGGACTGAAGCTTTCTTT.

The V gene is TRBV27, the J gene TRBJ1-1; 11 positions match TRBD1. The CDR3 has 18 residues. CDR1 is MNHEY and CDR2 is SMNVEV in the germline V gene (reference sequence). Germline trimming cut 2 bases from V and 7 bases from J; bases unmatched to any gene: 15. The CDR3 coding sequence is TGTGCCAGCAGTTTAAACGGACAGGGGGCCAGAAGGTCCAGTGAAGCTTTCTTT. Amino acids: CASSLNGQGARRSSEAFF.

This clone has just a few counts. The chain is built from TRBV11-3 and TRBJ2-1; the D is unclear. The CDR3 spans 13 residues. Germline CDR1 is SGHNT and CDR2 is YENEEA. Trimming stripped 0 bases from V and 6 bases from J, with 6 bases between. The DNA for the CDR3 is TGTGCCAGCAGCTTAGAATTGAGCAATGAGCAGTTCTTC. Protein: CASSLELSNEQFF.